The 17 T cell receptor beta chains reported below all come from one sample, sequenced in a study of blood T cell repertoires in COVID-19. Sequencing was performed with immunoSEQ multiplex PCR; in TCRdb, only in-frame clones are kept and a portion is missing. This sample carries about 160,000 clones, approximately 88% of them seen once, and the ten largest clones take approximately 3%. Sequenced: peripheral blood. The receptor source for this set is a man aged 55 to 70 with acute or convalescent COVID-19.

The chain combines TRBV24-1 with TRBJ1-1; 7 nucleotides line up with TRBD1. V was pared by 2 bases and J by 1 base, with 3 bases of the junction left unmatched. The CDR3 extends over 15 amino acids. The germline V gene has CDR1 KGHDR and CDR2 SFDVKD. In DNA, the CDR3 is TGTGCCACCAGTGATTGGACAGGCTGGAACACTGAAGCTTTCTTT. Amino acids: CATSDWTGWNTEAFF.

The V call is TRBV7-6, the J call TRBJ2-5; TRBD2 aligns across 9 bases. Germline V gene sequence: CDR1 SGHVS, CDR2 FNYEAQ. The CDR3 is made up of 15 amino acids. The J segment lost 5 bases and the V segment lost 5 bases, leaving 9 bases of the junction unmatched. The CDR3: CASSQRAGGPETQYF. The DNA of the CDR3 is TGTGCCAGCAGCCAAAGGGCGGGGGGGCCGGAGACCCAGTACTTC.

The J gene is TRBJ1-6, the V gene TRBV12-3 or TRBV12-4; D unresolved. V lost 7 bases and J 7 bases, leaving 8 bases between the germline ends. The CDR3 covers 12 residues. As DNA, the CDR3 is TGTGCCAGCAAAGACTCCAATTCACCCCTCCACTTT. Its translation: CASKDSNSPLHF.

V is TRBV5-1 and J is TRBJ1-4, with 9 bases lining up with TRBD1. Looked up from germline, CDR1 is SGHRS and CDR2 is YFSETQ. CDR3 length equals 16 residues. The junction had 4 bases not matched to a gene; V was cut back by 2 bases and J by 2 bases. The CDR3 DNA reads TGCGCCAGCAGCTTCATAACAGGGGGCACTAATGAAAAACTGTTTTTT. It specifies CASSFITGGTNEKLFF.

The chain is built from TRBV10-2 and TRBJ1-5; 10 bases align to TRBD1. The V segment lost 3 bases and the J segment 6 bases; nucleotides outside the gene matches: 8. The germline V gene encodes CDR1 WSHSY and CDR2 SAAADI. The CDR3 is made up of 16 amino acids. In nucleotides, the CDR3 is TGCGCCAGCAGTGATACCGGGACAGGGGACGGTCAGCCCCAGCATTTT. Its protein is CASSDTGTGDGQPQHF.

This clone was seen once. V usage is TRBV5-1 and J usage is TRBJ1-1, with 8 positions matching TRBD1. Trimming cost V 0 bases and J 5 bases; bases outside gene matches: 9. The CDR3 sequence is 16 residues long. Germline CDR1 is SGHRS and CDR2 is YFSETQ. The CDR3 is CASSLAEAGGLTEAFF. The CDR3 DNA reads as TGCGCCAGCAGCTTGGCCGAAGCAGGGGGCTTGACTGAAGCTTTCTTT.

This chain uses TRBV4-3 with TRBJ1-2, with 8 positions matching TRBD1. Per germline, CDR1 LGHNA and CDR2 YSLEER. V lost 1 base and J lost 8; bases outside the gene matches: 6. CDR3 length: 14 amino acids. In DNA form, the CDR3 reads TGCGCCAGCAGCCAAGGGACAGGGTTTGGCGGCTACACCTTC. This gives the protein CASSQGTGFGGYTF.

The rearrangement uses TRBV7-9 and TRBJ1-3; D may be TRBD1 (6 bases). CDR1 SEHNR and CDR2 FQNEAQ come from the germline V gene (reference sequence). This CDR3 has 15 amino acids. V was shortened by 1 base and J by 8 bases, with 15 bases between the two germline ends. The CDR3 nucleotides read TGTGCCAGCAGCTTAGGAGTTACACAGGGACACACCATATATTTT. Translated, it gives CASSLGVTQGHTIYF. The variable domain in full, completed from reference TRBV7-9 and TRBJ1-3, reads DTGVSQNPRHKITKRGQNVTFRCDPISEHNRLYWYRQTLGQGPEFLTYFQNEAQLEKSRLLSDRFSAERPKGSFSTLEIQRTEQGDSAMYLCASSLGVTQGHTIYFGEGSWLTVV.

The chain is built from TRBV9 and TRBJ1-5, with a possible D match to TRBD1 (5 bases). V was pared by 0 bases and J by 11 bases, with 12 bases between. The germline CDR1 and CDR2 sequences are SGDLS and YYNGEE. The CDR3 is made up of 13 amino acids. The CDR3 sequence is CASSVDGATTQHF. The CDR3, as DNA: TGTGCCAGCAGCGTAGATGGGGCGACGACCCAGCATTTT.

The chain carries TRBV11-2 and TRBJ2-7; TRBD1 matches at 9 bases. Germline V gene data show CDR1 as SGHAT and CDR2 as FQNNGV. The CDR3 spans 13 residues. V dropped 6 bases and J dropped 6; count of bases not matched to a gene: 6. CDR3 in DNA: TGTGCCAGCAGGGGACAGGGTTTAAGCGAGCAGTACTTC. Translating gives CASRGQGLSEQYF.

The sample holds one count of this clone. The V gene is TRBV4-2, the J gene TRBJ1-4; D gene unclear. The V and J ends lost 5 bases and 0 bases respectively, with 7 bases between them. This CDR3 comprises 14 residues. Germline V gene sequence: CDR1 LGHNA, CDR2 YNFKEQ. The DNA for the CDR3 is TGTGCCAGCAGCTCGGGATCAACTAATGAAAAACTGTTTTTT. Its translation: CASSSGSTNEKLFF.

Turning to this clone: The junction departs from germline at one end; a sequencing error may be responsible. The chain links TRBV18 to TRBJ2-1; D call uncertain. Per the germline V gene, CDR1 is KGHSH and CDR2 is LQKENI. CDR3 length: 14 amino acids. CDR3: CASSPPPGYNEQFF. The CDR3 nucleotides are TGTGCCAGCTCCCCACCGCCCGGGTACAATGAGCAGTTCTTC. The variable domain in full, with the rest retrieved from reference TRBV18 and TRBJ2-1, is NAGVMQNPRHLVRRRGQEARLRCSPMKGHSHVYWYRQLPEEGLKFMVYLQKENIIDESGMPKERFSAEFPKEGPSILRIQQVVRGDSAAYFCASSPPPGYNEQFFGPGTRLTVL.

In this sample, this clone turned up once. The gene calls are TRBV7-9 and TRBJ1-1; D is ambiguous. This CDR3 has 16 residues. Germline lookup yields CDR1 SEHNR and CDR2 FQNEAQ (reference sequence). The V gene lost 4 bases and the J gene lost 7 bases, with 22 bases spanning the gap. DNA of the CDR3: TGTGCCAGCAGCTCCCACCTAATCGTGTCCAGGAATGAAGCTTTCTTT. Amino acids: CASSSHLIVSRNEAFF.

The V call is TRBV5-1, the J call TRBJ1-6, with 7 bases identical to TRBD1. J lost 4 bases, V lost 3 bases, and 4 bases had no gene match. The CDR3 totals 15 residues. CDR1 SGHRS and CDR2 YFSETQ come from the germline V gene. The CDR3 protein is CASSSDRRYNSPLHF. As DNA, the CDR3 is TGCGCCAGCAGCTCGGACAGGAGATATAATTCACCCCTCCACTTT. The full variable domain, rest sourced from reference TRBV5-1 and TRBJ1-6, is KAGVTQTPRYLIKTRGQQVTLSCSPISGHRSVSWYQQTPGQGLQFLFEYFSETQRNKGNFPGRFSGRQFSNSRSEMNVSTLELGDSALYLCASSSDRRYNSPLHFGNGTRLTVT.

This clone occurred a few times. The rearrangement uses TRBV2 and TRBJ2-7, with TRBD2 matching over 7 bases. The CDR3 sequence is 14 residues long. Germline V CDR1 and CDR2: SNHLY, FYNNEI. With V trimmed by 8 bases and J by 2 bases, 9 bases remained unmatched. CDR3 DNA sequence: TGTGCCAGCCAAACGCGGGGGATTCCCTACGAGCAGTACTTC. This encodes CASQTRGIPYEQYF.

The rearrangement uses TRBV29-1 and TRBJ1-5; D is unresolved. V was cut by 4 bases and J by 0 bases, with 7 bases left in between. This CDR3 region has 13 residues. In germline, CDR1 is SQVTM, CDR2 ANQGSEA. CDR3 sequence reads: CSVARDSNQPQHF. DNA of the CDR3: TGCAGCGTTGCGCGGGATAGCAATCAGCCCCAGCATTTT.

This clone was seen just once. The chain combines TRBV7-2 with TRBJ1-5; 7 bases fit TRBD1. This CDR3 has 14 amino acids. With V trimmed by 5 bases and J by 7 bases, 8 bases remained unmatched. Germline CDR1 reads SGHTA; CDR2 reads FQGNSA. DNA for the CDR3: TGTGCCAGCAGCCTAACAGGGGCCCACCAGCCCCAGCATTTT. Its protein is CASSLTGAHQPQHF.